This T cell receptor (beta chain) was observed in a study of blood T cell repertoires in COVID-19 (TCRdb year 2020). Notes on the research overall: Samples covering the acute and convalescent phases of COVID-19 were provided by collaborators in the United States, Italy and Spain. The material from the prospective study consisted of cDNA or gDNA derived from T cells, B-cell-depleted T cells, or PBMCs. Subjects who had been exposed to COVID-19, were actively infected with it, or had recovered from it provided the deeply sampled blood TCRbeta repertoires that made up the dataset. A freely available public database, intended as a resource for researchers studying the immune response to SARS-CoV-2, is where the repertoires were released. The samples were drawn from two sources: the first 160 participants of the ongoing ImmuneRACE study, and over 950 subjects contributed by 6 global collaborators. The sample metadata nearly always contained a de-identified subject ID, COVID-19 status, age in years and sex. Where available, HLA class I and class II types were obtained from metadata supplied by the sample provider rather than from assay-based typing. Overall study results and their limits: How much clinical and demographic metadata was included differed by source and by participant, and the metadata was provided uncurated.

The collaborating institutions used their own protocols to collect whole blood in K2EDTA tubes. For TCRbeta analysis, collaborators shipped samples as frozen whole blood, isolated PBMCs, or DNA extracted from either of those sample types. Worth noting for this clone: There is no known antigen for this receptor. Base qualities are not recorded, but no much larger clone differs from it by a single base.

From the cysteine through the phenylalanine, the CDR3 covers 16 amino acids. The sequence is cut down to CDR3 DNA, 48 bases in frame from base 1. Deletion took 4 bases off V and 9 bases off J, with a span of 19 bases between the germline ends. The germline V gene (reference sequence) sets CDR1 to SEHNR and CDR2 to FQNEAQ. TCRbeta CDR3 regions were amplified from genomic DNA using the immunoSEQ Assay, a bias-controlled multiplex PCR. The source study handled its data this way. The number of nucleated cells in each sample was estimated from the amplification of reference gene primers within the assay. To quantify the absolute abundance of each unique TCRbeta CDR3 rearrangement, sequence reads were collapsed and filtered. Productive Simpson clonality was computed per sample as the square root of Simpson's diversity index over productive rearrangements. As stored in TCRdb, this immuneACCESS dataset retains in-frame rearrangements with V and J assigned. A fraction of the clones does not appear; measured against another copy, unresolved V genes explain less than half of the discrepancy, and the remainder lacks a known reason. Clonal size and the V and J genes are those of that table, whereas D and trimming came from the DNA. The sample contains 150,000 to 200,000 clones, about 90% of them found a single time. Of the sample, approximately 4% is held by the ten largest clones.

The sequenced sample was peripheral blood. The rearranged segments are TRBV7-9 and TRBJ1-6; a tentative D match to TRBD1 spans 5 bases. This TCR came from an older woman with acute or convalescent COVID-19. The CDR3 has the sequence CASSYSSGQTSSPLHF. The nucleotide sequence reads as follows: TGTGCCAGCAGCTACTCCTCTGGACAAACGTCTTCACCCCTCCACTTT.